What follows are 3 T cell receptor beta chains derived from one specimen sequenced in a study of blood T cell repertoires in COVID-19. Clones were read by immunoSEQ multiplex PCR, and TCRdb kept only the in-frame ones, dropping some. Among fewer than 70,000 clones listed, 75% to 85% were seen once. Sequencing was done on a sample of peripheral blood. The receptor source for this set is a woman in her sixties or seventies with acute or convalescent COVID-19.

The chain couples TRBV14 to TRBJ2-1; perhaps TRBD2 as D (6 bases). This CDR3 region has 17 residues. Trimming pared 1 base from V and 5 bases from J, leaving 18 bases between. Germline V gene data show CDR1 as SGHDN and CDR2 as FVKESK. The CDR3 protein is CASSQGAGKIRDNEQFF. CDR3 nucleotide sequence: TGTGCCAGCAGCCAAGGGGCGGGGAAAATTCGGGACAATGAGCAGTTCTTC.

The chain combines TRBV11-2 with TRBJ1-2; no clear D. V lost 1 base and J lost 3, with 12 bases in between. Germline CDR1 SGHAT, CDR2 FQNNGV. The CDR3 consists of 15 residues. The CDR3 region is CASSLGGSVDYGYTF. The CDR3, as DNA: TGTGCCAGCAGCTTAGGAGGTTCGGTGGACTATGGCTACACCTTC. Combining the CDR3 with reference TRBV11-2 and TRBJ1-2 gives the whole variable domain EAGVAQSPRYKIIEKRQSVAFWCNPISGHATLYWYQQILGQGPKLLIQFQNNGVVDDSQLPKDRFSAERLKGVDSTLKIQPAKLEDSAVYLCASSLGGSVDYGYTFGSGTRLTVV.

This chain uses TRBV7-9 with TRBJ1-1, with D perhaps TRBD1 (6 bases). The germline V gene has CDR1 SEHNR and CDR2 FQNEAQ (reference sequence). The V end was cut by 2 bases, the J end by 8 bases, with 15 bases between. There are 14 residues in the CDR3. For the CDR3, the DNA is TGTGCCAGCAGCTTACTTGAGGGGGGGAAGGAAGCTTTCTTT. Its protein product is CASSLLEGGKEAFF.